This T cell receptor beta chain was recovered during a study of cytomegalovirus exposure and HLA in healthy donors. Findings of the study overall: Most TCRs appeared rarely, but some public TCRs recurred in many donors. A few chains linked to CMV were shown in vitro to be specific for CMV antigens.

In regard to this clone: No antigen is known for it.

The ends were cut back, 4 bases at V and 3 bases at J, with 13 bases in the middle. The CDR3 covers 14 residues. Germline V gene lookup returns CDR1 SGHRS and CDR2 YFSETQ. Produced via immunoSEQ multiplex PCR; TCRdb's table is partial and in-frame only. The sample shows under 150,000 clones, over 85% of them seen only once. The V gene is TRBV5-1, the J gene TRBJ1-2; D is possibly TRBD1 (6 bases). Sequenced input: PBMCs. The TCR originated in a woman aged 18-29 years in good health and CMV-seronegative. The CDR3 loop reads CASSQQGGDYGYTF. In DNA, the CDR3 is TGCGCCAGCAGCCAACAGGGTGGCGACTATGGCTACACCTTC. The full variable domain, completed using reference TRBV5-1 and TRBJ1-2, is KAGVTQTPRYLIKTRGQQVTLSCSPISGHRSVSWYQQTPGQGLQFLFEYFSETQRNKGNFPGRFSGRQFSNSRSEMNVSTLELGDSALYLCASSQQGGDYGYTFGSGTRLTVV.